Below, 32 T cell receptor beta chains from the same sample are listed, as sequenced in a study of OX40 agonist ivuxolimab in advanced cancers. Only in-frame clones appear in the TCRdb table, and some are missing; sequencing was by immunoSEQ multiplex PCR. Here the sample spans 90,000 or so clones, 87% being singletons. The sequences come from CD4+ or CD8+ T cells sorted from blood, collected in a trial of the OX40 agonist ivuxolimab. The receptors were gathered from an adult with an advanced solid tumor such as melanoma, head and neck, liver or kidney cancer.

The chain recombines TRBV11-2 with TRBJ1-2, with D possibly matching TRBD1 (5 bases). Germline loops: CDR1 SGHAT, CDR2 FQNNGV. V lost 6 bases, J lost 14 bases, and 22 bases lay in between. This CDR3 comprises 13 residues. The CDR3 DNA reads as TGTGCCAGCAGACCGGGACCGCAGCTCGTGGGGACCTTC. Translated: CASRPGPQLVGTF.

The chain joins TRBV7-9 to TRBJ2-3; D gene uncertain. The germline V gene encodes CDR1 SEHNR and CDR2 FQNEAQ (reference sequence). Trimming left V 5 bases short and J 2 bases short, with 17 bases between. The CDR3 loop spans 16 amino acids. CDR3 region: CASSLKGSGPTDTQYF. For the CDR3, the DNA is TGTGCCAGCAGCCTCAAAGGTTCGGGCCCCACAGATACGCAGTATTTT.

This clone came up many times. The rearrangement joins TRBV29-1 to TRBJ2-2; unclear D gene. In germline, CDR1 is SQVTM, CDR2 ANQGSEA. V lost 4 bases and J lost 7, with 4 bases in between. The length of the CDR3 is 10 residues. The CDR3 DNA is TGCAGCGTTGGGGACGGGGAGCTGTTTTTT. Translation: CSVGDGELFF.

V and J are TRBV4-1 and TRBJ1-1, with no clear D. This CDR3 is built from 13 residues. Deletions cut 0 bases from V and 1 base from J, with 3 bases between. Germline loops: CDR1 MGHRA, CDR2 YSYEKL. The chain's CDR3 is CASSQERNTEAFF. For the CDR3, the DNA is TGCGCCAGCAGCCAAGAAAGGAACACTGAAGCTTTCTTT.

In this sample, this clone turned up a few times. J is TRBJ2-3 and V is TRBV2; D remains unclear. The germline V gene encodes CDR1 SNHLY and CDR2 FYNNEI. Deletions cut 6 bases from V and 2 bases from J, with 3 bases between. This CDR3 has 11 residues. CDR3 DNA sequence: TGTGCCAGCAGCAACACAGATACGCAGTATTTT. It is translated as CASSNTDTQYF. The full variable domain, with the rest looked up from reference TRBV2 and TRBJ2-3, is EPEVTQTPSHQVTQMGQEVILRCVPISNHLYFYWYRQILGQKVEFLVSFYNNEISEKSEIFDDQFSVERPDGSNFTLKIRSTKLEDSAMYFCASSNTDTQYFGPGTRLTVL.

The rearrangement links TRBV5-4 to TRBJ2-5, with 8 bases matching TRBD2. The germline V gene has CDR1 SGHNT and CDR2 YYREEE (reference sequence). CDR3 length: 15 amino acids. V shed 4 bases, J shed 5 bases, and the junction held 10 bases outside the gene matches. Here the CDR3 reads CASSLAGTSFETQYF. For the CDR3, the DNA is TGTGCCAGCAGCCTAGCCGGGACTAGTTTCGAGACCCAGTACTTC.

The chain is built from TRBV5-4 and TRBJ2-7; unclear D gene. The CDR3 covers 15 residues. The ends were cut back, 1 base at V and 0 bases at J, with 11 bases in the middle. The V gene's germline CDR1 is SGHNT and CDR2 YYREEE (reference sequence). CDR3 DNA sequence: TGTGCCAGCAGCTTGTTGGCAGGTAGCTCCTACGAGCAGTACTTC. Protein: CASSLLAGSSYEQYF.

V usage is TRBV19 and J usage is TRBJ2-1; D might be TRBD2 (5 bases). V lost 3 bases, J lost 0 bases, and 9 bases lay in between. The CDR3 covers 15 residues. Germline assignment: CDR1 LNHDA and CDR2 SQIVND (reference sequence). The chain's CDR3 is CASSMADSSYNEQFF. The DNA for the CDR3 is TGTGCCAGTAGTATGGCGGACTCCTCCTACAATGAGCAGTTCTTC. Full variable domain (missing parts from reference TRBV19 and TRBJ2-1): DGGITQSPKYLFRKEGQNVTLSCEQNLNHDAMYWYRQDPGQGLRLIYYSQIVNDFQKGDIAEGYSVSREKKESFPLTVTSAQKNPTAFYLCASSMADSSYNEQFFGPGTRLTVL.

The V gene is TRBV29-1, the J gene TRBJ2-1, with a possible D match to TRBD2 (7 bases). V lost 8 bases, J lost 4 bases, and 15 bases lay in between. This CDR3 spans 13 amino acids. Per the germline V gene, CDR1 is SQVTM and CDR2 is ANQGSEA. The CDR3 loop reads CSQGRDSYNEQFF. The CDR3 nucleotides read TGCAGCCAGGGGAGGGATTCATACAATGAGCAGTTCTTC.

V is TRBV19 and J is TRBJ2-3; D gene uncertain. The germline gives CDR1 LNHDA, CDR2 SQIVND (reference sequence). V gave up 7 bases and J gave up 0 bases, with 14 bases separating them. This CDR3 spans 15 amino acids. The CDR3 bases are TGTGCCAGTACTCCGACCCCCACTAGCACAGATACGCAGTATTTT. This translates into CASTPTPTSTDTQYF.

J is TRBJ1-3 and V is TRBV25-1, with D possibly matching TRBD1 (6 bases). The CDR3 has 18 amino acids. From germline, CDR1 is MGHDK and CDR2 SYGVNS. V was clipped by 4 bases and J by 0 bases, with 19 bases between them. The CDR3, as DNA: TGTGCCAGCAGTGCCGAAATGGGAGAGGGGGACTCTGGAAACACCATATATTTT. Translation gives CASSAEMGEGDSGNTIYF.

The chain recombines TRBV28 with TRBJ2-5, with D possibly TRBD2 on 6 matching bases. This CDR3 is 14 amino acids long. Germline CDR1 is MDHEN and CDR2 is SYDVKM. The ends were cut back, 5 bases at V and 5 bases at J, with 15 bases in the middle. As DNA, the CDR3 is TGTGCCAGCAGTCCTTCCCCAGGGAGGGAGACCCAGTACTTC. Its translation: CASSPSPGRETQYF.

The rearrangement links TRBV19 to TRBJ1-1; 9 nucleotides match TRBD1. This CDR3 region has 20 residues. The germline CDR1 and CDR2 sequences are LNHDA and SQIVND (reference sequence). The J segment lost 2 bases and the V segment lost 0 bases, leaving 16 bases of the junction unmatched. CDR3 sequence (DNA): TGTGCCAGTAGTATAGATCCTTACAGGGGGCGCGGGGCCTTAAACACTGAAGCTTTCTTT. Amino acids: CASSIDPYRGRGALNTEAFF.

This clone occurred a few times. V is TRBV15 and J is TRBJ2-7; D uncertain. CDR3 length: 15 amino acids. In germline, CDR1 is LNHNV, CDR2 YYDKDF (reference sequence). The germline V and J ends were trimmed by 0 bases and 0 bases, with 9 bases remaining between them. The CDR3 nucleotides read TGTGCCACCAGCAGAGATAAGACGGTCTCCTACGAGCAGTACTTC. Amino acids: CATSRDKTVSYEQYF.

The chain carries TRBV7-2 and TRBJ2-1; D perhaps matches TRBD2 (6 bases). The germline V gene encodes CDR1 SGHTA and CDR2 FQGNSA. The V end lost 1 base, the J end lost 6 bases, and 13 bases lay between the germline ends. CDR3 length: 15 amino acids. In DNA, the CDR3 is TGTGCCAGCAGCTTAGAGCGGGCCAGACCCAATGAGCAGTTCTTC. Translation: CASSLERARPNEQFF. The complete variable domain, with remaining parts taken from reference TRBV7-2 and TRBJ2-1, reads GAGVSQSPSNKVTEKGKDVELRCDPISGHTALYWYRQSLGQGLEFLIYFQGNSAPDKSGLPSDRFSAERTGGSVSTLTIQRTQQEDSAVYLCASSLERARPNEQFFGPGTRLTVL.

The chain is built from TRBV5-1 and TRBJ2-7; D remains unclear. There are 14 residues in the CDR3. Deletions cut 2 bases from V and 1 base from J, with 10 bases between. Germline V gives CDR1 SGHRS, CDR2 YFSETQ. The CDR3 nucleotides are TGCGCCAGCAGCTTTTCAGATTTATCCTACGAGCAGTACTTC. Protein: CASSFSDLSYEQYF.

This chain links TRBV9 with TRBJ2-6; D is undetermined. The CDR3 extends over 14 amino acids. Germline V lookup: CDR1 SGDLS, CDR2 YYNGEE. Trimming cost V 3 bases and J 5 bases, with 9 bases left between them. CDR3: CASSASLRANVLTF. Written as DNA, the CDR3 is TGTGCCAGCAGCGCCAGTCTACGGGCCAACGTCCTGACTTTC.

This chain joins TRBV29-1 and TRBJ2-4; tentatively, D is TRBD1 or TRBD2 (5 bases each). CDR1 and CDR2 from the germline V gene are SQVTM and ANQGSEA. V lost 4 bases and J 4 bases, leaving 11 bases between the germline ends. This CDR3 contains 13 residues. The CDR3 region is CSVGGDSKNIQYF. CDR3 sequence (DNA): TGCAGCGTTGGGGGAGACAGTAAAAACATTCAGTACTTC.

Only a few counts were recorded for this clone. CDR3 in amino acids: CASSIEPGTGELFF. The CDR3 DNA follows: TGTGCCAGCAGCATCGAACCAGGGACCGGGGAGCTGTTTTTT. This chain uses TRBV9 with TRBJ2-2, with D perhaps TRBD1 (5 bases). The CDR3 is 14 amino acids. Trimming shortened V by 4 bases and J by 5 bases, and 12 bases separated the two germline ends. Germline assignment: CDR1 SGDLS and CDR2 YYNGEE. Combining the CDR3 with reference TRBV9 and TRBJ2-2 gives the whole variable domain DSGVTQTPKHLITATGQRVTLRCSPRSGDLSVYWYQQSLDQGLQFLIQYYNGEERAKGNILERFSAQQFPDLHSELNLSSLELGDSALYFCASSIEPGTGELFFGEGSRLTVL.

This chain uses TRBV18 with TRBJ2-5, with D maybe TRBD2 (6 bases). Germline V gene sequence: CDR1 KGHSH, CDR2 LQKENI. This CDR3 comprises 14 residues. The V and J ends lost 3 bases and 3 bases respectively, with 11 bases between them. This CDR3 reads CASSPGLAEETQYF. The CDR3 coding sequence is TGTGCCAGCTCACCGGGATTAGCGGAAGAGACCCAGTACTTC. Full variable domain (outside the CDR3, taken from reference TRBV18 and TRBJ2-5): NAGVMQNPRHLVRRRGQEARLRCSPMKGHSHVYWYRQLPEEGLKFMVYLQKENIIDESGMPKERFSAEFPKEGPSILRIQQVVRGDSAAYFCASSPGLAEETQYFGPGTRLLVL.

The chain uses TRBV10-1 and TRBJ1-4; unclear D gene. Per the germline V gene, CDR1 is WNHNN and CDR2 is SYGVQD (reference sequence). V lost 4 bases to trimming and J lost 5 bases, with 8 bases between them. There are 13 residues in the CDR3. The CDR3 loop is CASSARVNEKLFF. CDR3 DNA: TGCGCCAGCAGTGCGCGAGTGAATGAAAAACTGTTTTTT.

The genes are TRBV9 and TRBJ2-5, with D possibly being TRBD1 or TRBD2 (5 bases each). The CDR3 loop spans 14 amino acids. The V and J ends lost 0 bases and 2 bases respectively, with 8 bases between them. The germline V gene encodes CDR1 SGDLS and CDR2 YYNGEE. The CDR3 spells CASSVGDVQETQYF. CDR3 DNA sequence: TGTGCCAGCAGCGTAGGGGACGTACAAGAGACCCAGTACTTC.

This clone was detected a few times. The J gene is TRBJ1-1, the V gene TRBV29-1; D may be TRBD1 (6 bases). The CDR3 has 12 amino acids. Germline V CDR1 and CDR2: SQVTM, ANQGSEA. The ends were cut back, 5 bases at V and 10 bases at J, with 17 bases in the middle. The CDR3 loop is CSVPFPQGSAFF. As DNA, the CDR3 is TGCAGCGTTCCTTTTCCACAGGGTTCAGCTTTCTTT.

This chain uses TRBV7-8 with TRBJ2-7; 8 bases align to TRBD1. This CDR3 spans 14 amino acids. Germline V gives CDR1 SGHVS, CDR2 FQNEAQ. The V and J ends lost 5 bases and 2 bases, in that order; junction bases with no gene match: 5. CDR3 protein: CASSAGTGAYEQYF. CDR3 nucleotide sequence: TGTGCCAGCAGCGCCGGGACAGGAGCCTACGAGCAGTACTTC.

The CDR3 coding sequence is TGTGCCAGCAGCTTGAGTGGCAGGGTAAGGGTCGTCCTGACTTTC. This translates into CASSLSGRVRVVLTF. The V gene is TRBV5-6, the J gene TRBJ2-6; weak D call: TRBD1 (5 bases). The CDR3 consists of 15 residues. CDR1 and CDR2 from the germline V gene are SGHDT and YYEEEE. Deletions cut 1 base from V and 12 bases from J, with 17 bases between.

The gene calls are TRBV27 and TRBJ2-3; D is unclear. V shed 2 bases and J shed 0 bases, with 6 bases lying between them. The germline V gene encodes CDR1 MNHEY and CDR2 SMNVEV (reference sequence). The CDR3 covers 14 residues. The CDR3 coding sequence is TGTGCCAGCAGTTTAGGTCGGAGCACAGATACGCAGTATTTT. This encodes CASSLGRSTDTQYF.

This rearrangement joins TRBV5-1 to TRBJ2-2; tentative D call: TRBD1 (5 bases). The germline gives CDR1 SGHRS, CDR2 YFSETQ. Trimming left V 4 bases short and J 2 bases short, with 12 bases between. This CDR3 region has 15 residues. Here the CDR3 reads CASSTTDFNTGELFF. CDR3 DNA sequence: TGCGCCAGCAGCACGACAGACTTTAACACCGGGGAGCTGTTTTTT.

V and J are TRBV9 and TRBJ2-1, with 9 bases matching TRBD1. Germline V lookup: CDR1 SGDLS, CDR2 YYNGEE. The CDR3 extends over 15 amino acids. The trim removed 4 bases at V and 4 bases at J, leaving 6 bases unmatched. The CDR3 region is CASSPLGTGYNEQFF. The CDR3 DNA reads as TGTGCCAGCAGCCCCCTGGGGACAGGGTACAATGAGCAGTTCTTC.

The rearrangement joins TRBV11-3 to TRBJ2-5, with 10 bases that match TRBD1. J gave up 5 bases and V 5 bases, and 8 bases lay outside the gene matches. Looked up from germline, CDR1 is SGHNT and CDR2 is YENEEA. This CDR3 comprises 15 residues. The CDR3 protein is CASSVRQGATETQYF. CDR3 bases: TGTGCCAGCAGCGTACGACAGGGGGCAACGGAGACCCAGTACTTC.

The chain couples TRBV6-1 to TRBJ1-3; D is uncertain. This CDR3 is 14 amino acids long. Germline V lookup: CDR1 MNHNS, CDR2 SASEGT. Trimming removed 2 bases from V and 8 bases from J, with 13 bases in between. CDR3 loop: CASSEPAVADTIYF. In DNA form, the CDR3 reads TGTGCCAGCAGTGAACCGGCGGTAGCGGACACCATATATTTT.

The rearrangement links TRBV6-5 to TRBJ2-3, with TRBD2 matching over 7 bases. Germline CDR1 reads MNHEY; CDR2 reads SVGAGI. V lost 2 bases and J lost 1; bases outside the gene matches: 3. This CDR3 is built from 15 residues. CDR3 region: CASSYGTSGTDTQYF. The CDR3 DNA follows: TGTGCCAGCAGTTACGGAACTAGCGGCACAGATACGCAGTATTTT.

This rearrangement joins TRBV11-2 to TRBJ2-5; 10 nucleotides agree with TRBD2. V lost 1 base, J lost 1 base, and 3 bases stayed unmatched. Germline assignment: CDR1 SGHAT and CDR2 FQNNGV. CDR3 length equals 16 residues. The CDR3 protein is CASSLVPSGGQETQYF. As DNA, the CDR3 is TGTGCCAGCAGCTTAGTCCCTAGCGGGGGCCAAGAGACCCAGTACTTC.